This T cell receptor beta chain was recovered during a study of identical twins. A universal primer site was added by template switching, and unique molecular identifiers were carried by the cDNA. TCRdb itself ran the 5' RACE reads through MiXCR, one entry per CDR3 protein. Of about 390,000 distinct CDR3 sequences in the sample, approximately 8.8% are singletons; the top ten hold more than 8%. Broader study findings: Alpha sequences out of frame and shared by twins had excess low generation probability. Cord blood beta clonotypes present at high abundance carried fewer insertions; no such pattern appeared in memory repertoires.

This clonotype occurred a few times. Its antigen is undetermined. V was clipped by 7 bases and J by 7 bases; unmatched bases: 5. The CDR3 runs 13 residues. CDR1 and CDR2 (germline): MNHNY, SVGAGI (reference sequence). The J gene is TRBJ2-1, the V gene TRBV6-6; 9 nucleotides line up with TRBD2. The sequencing sample was made of naive T cells sorted from blood. The source of this sequence is a woman between 50 and 59 years old in good health. The CDR3 nucleotides are TGTGCCAGCAAAATTAGCGGGAGTAATGAGCAGTTCTTC. This translates into CASKISGSNEQFF.